The 9 T cell receptor beta chains in this list originate from one sample, sequenced in a study of cytomegalovirus exposure and HLA in healthy donors. Primers included in the PCR were 60 Vbeta and 13 Jbeta primers. Sequencing was performed with immunoSEQ multiplex PCR; in TCRdb, only in-frame clones are kept and a portion is missing. The repertoire consists of over 100,000 clones, with around four fifths occurring once and the leading ten covering 6% to 8%. Material: PBMCs. These receptors came from a male donor in good health and CMV-seronegative.

V usage is TRBV29-1 and J usage is TRBJ2-7; TRBD2 is a possible D gene (6 bases). From germline, CDR1 is SQVTM and CDR2 ANQGSEA. The V end was cut by 3 bases, the J end by 1 base, with 13 bases between. This CDR3 spans 14 amino acids. The CDR3 bases are TGCAGCGTTGATTCCCACGGGGGATCCTACGAGCAGTACTTC. It yields the protein CSVDSHGGSYEQYF.

V gene TRBV5-6 combines with J gene TRBJ2-7; 7 nucleotides line up with TRBD2. The CDR3 covers 15 residues. Germline-derived CDR1 and CDR2 are SGHDT and YYEEEE. V lost 3 bases and J lost 4; bases outside the gene matches: 10. CDR3 amino acids: CASSSSFAGAYEQYF. CDR3 sequence (DNA): TGTGCCAGCAGCTCCTCTTTCGCGGGAGCGTACGAGCAGTACTTC.

The rearrangement uses TRBV7-8 and TRBJ1-6, with D perhaps matching TRBD1 (6 bases). Germline V gives CDR1 SGHVS, CDR2 FQNEAQ. CDR3 length: 15 amino acids. The V end was cut by 0 bases, the J end by 9 bases, with 12 bases between. In DNA form, the CDR3 reads TGTGCCAGCAGCTTAGCCACAACAGGGTTTTCACCCCTCCACTTT. Translating it yields CASSLATTGFSPLHF.

V and J are TRBV18 and TRBJ2-7; D is perhaps TRBD2 (6 bases). The V end was cut by 6 bases, the J end by 2 bases, with 8 bases between. This CDR3 comprises 12 residues. The germline V gene encodes CDR1 KGHSH and CDR2 LQKENI. CDR3 protein: CASSPGAYEQYF. The CDR3 DNA sequence: TGTGCCAGCTCCCCGGGGGCCTACGAGCAGTACTTC. Full variable domain (remainder filled in from reference TRBV18 and TRBJ2-7): NAGVMQNPRHLVRRRGQEARLRCSPMKGHSHVYWYRQLPEEGLKFMVYLQKENIIDESGMPKERFSAEFPKEGPSILRIQQVVRGDSAAYFCASSPGAYEQYFGPGTRLTVT.

The CDR3 nucleotides read TGTGCCAGCAGTTTACAGGGACAAGCTAACTATGGCTACACCTTC. This codes for CASSLQGQANYGYTF. The V call is TRBV28, the J call TRBJ1-2; D perhaps matches TRBD1 (6 bases). This CDR3 has 15 residues. The germline CDR1 and CDR2 sequences are MDHEN and SYDVKM. The V gene lost 2 bases and the J gene lost 0 bases, with 10 bases spanning the gap.

This clone turned up a few times. This chain connects TRBV7-2 to TRBJ2-7; the D is unclear. Germline CDR1 is SGHTA and CDR2 is FQGNSA. There are 13 residues in the CDR3. V lost 2 bases to trimming and J lost 2 bases, with 7 bases between them. The DNA for the CDR3 is TGTGCCAGCAGCTTACATGGCCCCTACGAGCAGTACTTC. Translating gives CASSLHGPYEQYF.

This sequence joins TRBV5-4 and TRBJ2-3; 7 bases map to TRBD2. V gave up 3 bases and J gave up 6 bases; unmatched junction bases: 13. This CDR3 is 16 amino acids long. From germline, CDR1 is SGHNT and CDR2 YYREEE (reference sequence). The CDR3 coding sequence is TGTGCCAGCAGCTCCTCTAGGAGCGGGGTTATGGATACGCAGTATTTT. It yields the protein CASSSSRSGVMDTQYF.

This clone appeared a few times. The rearrangement links TRBV6-5 to TRBJ2-7; D might be TRBD2 (6 bases). The CDR3 totals 15 residues. Trimming took 4 bases from V and 5 from J, leaving 18 bases between them. CDR1 MNHEY and CDR2 SVGAGI come from the germline V gene. CDR3 region: CASSSRANRGNEQYF. CDR3 bases: TGTGCCAGCAGTTCTAGGGCCAACCGGGGGAACGAGCAGTACTTC.

The V gene is TRBV28, the J gene TRBJ2-6, with TRBD1 matching over 10 bases. Per the germline V gene, CDR1 is MDHEN and CDR2 is SYDVKM. V gave up 7 bases and J gave up 4 bases; unmatched junction bases: 10. The CDR3 sequence is 17 residues long. The chain's CDR3 is CASTPRQGALGANVLTF. The CDR3 nucleotides read TGTGCCAGCACCCCAAGACAGGGGGCCTTAGGGGCCAACGTCCTGACTTTC.